Shown below are 22 T cell receptor beta chains from a single sample sequenced in a study of CD8+ T cells in alopecia areata. Sequencing templates came from extracted RNA that was reverse transcribed into cDNA. Method: immunoSEQ multiplex PCR; TCRdb's copy keeps in-frame clones and lacks some. The sample carries about 210,000 clones, over 60% recorded once. Treatment indicated: oral pan-JAK inhibitor, 5-10 mg twice daily. The material sequenced was CD4+ T cells sorted from blood, taken at approximately week 44, from a patient treated with tofacitinib. These receptors all stem from a human donor with alopecia areata.

This rearrangement joins TRBV5-6 to TRBJ2-7; 7 bases line up with TRBD1. V dropped 2 bases and J dropped 0; count of bases not matched to a gene: 2. There are 14 residues in the CDR3. CDR1 and CDR2 from the germline V gene are SGHDT and YYEEEE. The CDR3 reads CASSFRTGSYEQYF. The CDR3 bases are TGTGCCAGCAGCTTCCGGACAGGCTCCTACGAGCAGTACTTC.

This chain links TRBV29-1 with TRBJ2-7, with D perhaps TRBD1 or TRBD2 (5 bases each). The V end was cut by 7 bases, the J end by 6 bases, with 19 bases between. From germline, CDR1 is SQVTM and CDR2 ANQGSEA. This CDR3 has 13 residues. This CDR3 is CSAFRETGGEQYF. The CDR3 DNA is TGCAGCGCCTTCAGGGAAACCGGAGGCGAGCAGTACTTC.

CDR3 bases: TGCAGCGCTGGGGACAGGCGTTCGGGCAACGAGCAGTTCTTC. Encoded protein: CSAGDRRSGNEQFF. The chain combines TRBV29-1 with TRBJ2-1; 8 positions agree with TRBD1. V trimming: 7 bases; J trimming: 10 bases; junction bases outside the gene matches: 15. Germline CDR1 reads SQVTM; CDR2 reads ANQGSEA. The CDR3 loop spans 14 amino acids.

The chain couples TRBV29-1 to TRBJ2-3; 12 bases match TRBD2. The CDR3 runs to 15 residues. V trimming: 4 bases; J trimming: 0 bases; junction bases outside the gene matches: 2. Germline V gives CDR1 SQVTM, CDR2 ANQGSEA. The CDR3 nucleotides read TGCAGCGTTGCTAGCGGGGGGGGAAGCACAGATACGCAGTATTTT. Protein sequence: CSVASGGGSTDTQYF.

The gene calls are TRBV6-5 and TRBJ2-7; no definite D call. The CDR3 loop spans 11 amino acids. Germline values: CDR1 MNHEY, CDR2 SVGAGI. Trimming removed 4 bases at V and 3 bases at J, with 4 bases between. CDR3 coding DNA: TGTGCCAGCAGTTCATTCTACGAGCAGTACTTC. It yields the protein CASSSFYEQYF.

V usage is TRBV4-3 and J usage is TRBJ1-1; possibly TRBD1 for D (5 bases). Per germline, CDR1 LGHNA and CDR2 YSLEER. Trimming took off 1 base at V and 0 bases at J, with 12 bases between the two ends. This CDR3 is 16 amino acids long. The CDR3 reads CASSQGRGDMNTEAFF. CDR3 DNA sequence: TGCGCCAGCAGCCAAGGGCGGGGCGACATGAACACTGAAGCTTTCTTT.

This clone occurred a few times. The J gene is TRBJ1-2, the V gene TRBV29-1, with TRBD1 matching 7 bases. Per germline, CDR1 SQVTM and CDR2 ANQGSEA. V shed 4 bases and J 5 bases; nucleotides not matched to a gene: 10. This CDR3 is built from 14 residues. Here the CDR3 DNA reads TGCAGCGTTGTTCAAGGGGGCCTAGGATATGGCTACACCTTC. Amino acid sequence: CSVVQGGLGYGYTF.

The chain has TRBV25-1 and TRBJ2-6, with 11 bases aligning to TRBD1. In germline, CDR1 is MGHDK, CDR2 SYGVNS. Germline trimming cut 4 bases from V and 4 bases from J; bases unmatched to any gene: 9. This CDR3 spans 18 amino acids. As DNA, the CDR3 is TGTGCCAGCAGTGTCACCGGGACAGGGGGAACCGGGGCCAACGTCCTGACTTTC. This sequence encodes CASSVTGTGGTGANVLTF.

This chain connects TRBV7-9 to TRBJ1-6, with TRBD1 matching 7 bases. The CDR3 is 18 residues long. CDR1 is SEHNR, CDR2 FQNEAQ, per germline (reference sequence). The V gene end was trimmed by 5 bases and the J gene end by 6 bases; junction bases not matched to a gene: 16. The CDR3 nucleotides read TGTGCCAGCAGCCGACCGTCAGGGGGGGGTTCGATTAATTCACCCCTCCACTTT. Translation gives CASSRPSGGGSINSPLHF.

The V gene is TRBV10-3, the J gene TRBJ2-2, with 9 bases matching TRBD1. The ends lost 4 bases at V and 5 bases at J; junction bases unmatched: 8. Germline CDR1 is ENHRY and CDR2 is SYGVKD. The CDR3 totals 16 residues. The DNA for the CDR3 is TGTGCCATCAGTGTGGCCGGGACAGGGAGAACCGGGGAGCTGTTTTTT. Protein sequence: CAISVAGTGRTGELFF.

V usage is TRBV5-1 and J usage is TRBJ2-7, with unresolved D. The germline V gene encodes CDR1 SGHRS and CDR2 YFSETQ. The ends were cut back, 0 bases at V and 6 bases at J, with 10 bases in the middle. This CDR3 spans 13 amino acids. The CDR3 region is CASSLAGRSEQYF. CDR3 DNA sequence: TGCGCCAGCAGCTTGGCCGGCAGAAGCGAGCAGTACTTC.

The rearrangement joins TRBV30 to TRBJ2-2; D unresolved. Germline V lookup: CDR1 GTSNPN, CDR2 SVGIG (reference sequence). This CDR3 has 11 amino acids. The V end was cut by 1 base, the J end by 6 bases, with 3 bases between. CDR3 protein: CAWSAPGELFF. The CDR3 DNA sequence: TGTGCCTGGAGTGCCCCCGGGGAGCTGTTTTTT.

This clone appeared once. A read error may produce the germline difference seen at one junction end. The gene calls are TRBV25-1 and TRBJ2-7, with 7 bases lining up with TRBD1. CDR1 is MGHDK and CDR2 is SYGVNS in the germline V gene. CDR3 length: 14 residues. The DNA for the CDR3 is TGTGCCAGCAGCCAGATTGGCCCCGGGACAGCCCCTGCCTTC. Protein: CASSQIGPGTAPAF.

This sequence joins TRBV5-1 and TRBJ1-1; 9 nucleotides align to TRBD1. The CDR3 is made up of 14 amino acids. Germline assignment: CDR1 SGHRS and CDR2 YFSETQ. Losses at the gene ends were 2 bases for V and 1 base for J; bases not matched to a gene: 0. This CDR3 reads CASSLQGANTEAFF. The CDR3, as DNA: TGCGCCAGCAGCTTACAGGGGGCGAACACTGAAGCTTTCTTT.

The table lists this clone with a count of one. The genes are TRBV6-5 and TRBJ2-7; the D gene is possibly TRBD1 (6 bases). V was cut by 8 bases and J by 0 bases, with 17 bases left in between. Germline loops: CDR1 MNHEY, CDR2 SVGAGI. CDR3 length equals 15 residues. CDR3 sequence: CASALEGTSSYEQYF. The CDR3 coding sequence is TGTGCCAGCGCCCTTGAGGGGACAAGCTCCTACGAGCAGTACTTC.

In this sample, this clone turned up a few times. The chain's CDR3 is CASSPARGGYTF. DNA of the CDR3: TGTGCCAGCAGCCCCGCCCGTGGGGGCTACACCTTC. The chain employs TRBV7-6 and TRBJ1-2; D is unresolved. The germline CDR1 and CDR2 sequences are SGHVS and FNYEAQ. V was cut by 5 bases and J by 8 bases, with 12 bases left in between. The CDR3 totals 12 residues.

Only one count was recorded for this clone. The chain recombines TRBV29-1 with TRBJ1-5, with 9 nucleotides matching TRBD1. The trim removed 6 bases at V and 3 bases at J, leaving 6 bases unmatched. Per the germline V gene, CDR1 is SQVTM and CDR2 is ANQGSEA. This CDR3 has 14 residues. CDR3 DNA sequence: TGCAGCGTCTCGAGGACAGGGGCCAATCAGCCCCAGCATTTT. Its translation is CSVSRTGANQPQHF.

This clone was picked up a small number of times. The rearrangement joins TRBV30 to TRBJ1-2, with D perhaps TRBD1 (5 bases). V lost 3 bases to trimming and J lost 7 bases, with 18 bases between them. CDR3 length: 14 residues. Germline V gene sequence: CDR1 GTSNPN, CDR2 SVGIG (reference sequence). This chain's CDR3 is CAWRRDGRVSGYTF. In nucleotides, the CDR3 is TGTGCCTGGAGGCGGGACGGACGAGTCTCTGGCTACACCTTC. Supplemented by reference TRBV30 and TRBJ1-2, the full variable domain reads SQTIHQWPATLVQPVGSPLSLECTVEGTSNPNLYWYRQAAGRGLQLLFYSVGIGQISSEVPQNLSASRPQDRQFILSSKKLLLSDSGFYLCAWRRDGRVSGYTFGSGTRLTVV.

The chain recombines TRBV15 with TRBJ2-7; 10 bases agree with TRBD1. This CDR3 is 16 amino acids long. With V trimmed by 2 bases and J by 2 bases, 6 bases remained unmatched. CDR1 is LNHNV, CDR2 YYDKDF, per germline (reference sequence). The CDR3 DNA reads as TGTGCCACCAGCAGACAACCGGGACAGGGGACCTACGAGCAGTACTTC. Residues: CATSRQPGQGTYEQYF.

The chain couples TRBV5-1 to TRBJ1-6, with D tentatively TRBD1 (5 bases). The germline CDR1 and CDR2 sequences are SGHRS and YFSETQ. Trimming removed 4 bases from V and 10 bases from J, with 18 bases in between. The CDR3 is 15 residues long. The CDR3 coding sequence is TGCGCCAGCAGCACGTCCCCGGGGACTGGCTCACCCCTCCACTTT. This sequence encodes CASSTSPGTGSPLHF.

The chain couples TRBV30 to TRBJ1-1; D unclear. The V gene lost 0 bases and the J gene lost 2 bases, with 7 bases spanning the gap. Per germline, CDR1 GTSNPN and CDR2 SVGIG (reference sequence). The CDR3 has 13 residues. CDR3 bases: TGTGCCTGGAGTGTACTATTAAACACTGAAGCTTTCTTT. Its translation is CAWSVLLNTEAFF.

This clone was observed a single time. V is TRBV29-1 and J is TRBJ2-3, with 7 positions matching TRBD1. The CDR3 is 14 amino acids. Germline V lookup: CDR1 SQVTM, CDR2 ANQGSEA. V shed 1 base and J 0 bases; nucleotides not matched to a gene: 1. The CDR3 DNA reads as TGCAGCGTTGAAGGACAGGGTAGCACAGATACGCAGTATTTT. Translating gives CSVEGQGSTDTQYF.